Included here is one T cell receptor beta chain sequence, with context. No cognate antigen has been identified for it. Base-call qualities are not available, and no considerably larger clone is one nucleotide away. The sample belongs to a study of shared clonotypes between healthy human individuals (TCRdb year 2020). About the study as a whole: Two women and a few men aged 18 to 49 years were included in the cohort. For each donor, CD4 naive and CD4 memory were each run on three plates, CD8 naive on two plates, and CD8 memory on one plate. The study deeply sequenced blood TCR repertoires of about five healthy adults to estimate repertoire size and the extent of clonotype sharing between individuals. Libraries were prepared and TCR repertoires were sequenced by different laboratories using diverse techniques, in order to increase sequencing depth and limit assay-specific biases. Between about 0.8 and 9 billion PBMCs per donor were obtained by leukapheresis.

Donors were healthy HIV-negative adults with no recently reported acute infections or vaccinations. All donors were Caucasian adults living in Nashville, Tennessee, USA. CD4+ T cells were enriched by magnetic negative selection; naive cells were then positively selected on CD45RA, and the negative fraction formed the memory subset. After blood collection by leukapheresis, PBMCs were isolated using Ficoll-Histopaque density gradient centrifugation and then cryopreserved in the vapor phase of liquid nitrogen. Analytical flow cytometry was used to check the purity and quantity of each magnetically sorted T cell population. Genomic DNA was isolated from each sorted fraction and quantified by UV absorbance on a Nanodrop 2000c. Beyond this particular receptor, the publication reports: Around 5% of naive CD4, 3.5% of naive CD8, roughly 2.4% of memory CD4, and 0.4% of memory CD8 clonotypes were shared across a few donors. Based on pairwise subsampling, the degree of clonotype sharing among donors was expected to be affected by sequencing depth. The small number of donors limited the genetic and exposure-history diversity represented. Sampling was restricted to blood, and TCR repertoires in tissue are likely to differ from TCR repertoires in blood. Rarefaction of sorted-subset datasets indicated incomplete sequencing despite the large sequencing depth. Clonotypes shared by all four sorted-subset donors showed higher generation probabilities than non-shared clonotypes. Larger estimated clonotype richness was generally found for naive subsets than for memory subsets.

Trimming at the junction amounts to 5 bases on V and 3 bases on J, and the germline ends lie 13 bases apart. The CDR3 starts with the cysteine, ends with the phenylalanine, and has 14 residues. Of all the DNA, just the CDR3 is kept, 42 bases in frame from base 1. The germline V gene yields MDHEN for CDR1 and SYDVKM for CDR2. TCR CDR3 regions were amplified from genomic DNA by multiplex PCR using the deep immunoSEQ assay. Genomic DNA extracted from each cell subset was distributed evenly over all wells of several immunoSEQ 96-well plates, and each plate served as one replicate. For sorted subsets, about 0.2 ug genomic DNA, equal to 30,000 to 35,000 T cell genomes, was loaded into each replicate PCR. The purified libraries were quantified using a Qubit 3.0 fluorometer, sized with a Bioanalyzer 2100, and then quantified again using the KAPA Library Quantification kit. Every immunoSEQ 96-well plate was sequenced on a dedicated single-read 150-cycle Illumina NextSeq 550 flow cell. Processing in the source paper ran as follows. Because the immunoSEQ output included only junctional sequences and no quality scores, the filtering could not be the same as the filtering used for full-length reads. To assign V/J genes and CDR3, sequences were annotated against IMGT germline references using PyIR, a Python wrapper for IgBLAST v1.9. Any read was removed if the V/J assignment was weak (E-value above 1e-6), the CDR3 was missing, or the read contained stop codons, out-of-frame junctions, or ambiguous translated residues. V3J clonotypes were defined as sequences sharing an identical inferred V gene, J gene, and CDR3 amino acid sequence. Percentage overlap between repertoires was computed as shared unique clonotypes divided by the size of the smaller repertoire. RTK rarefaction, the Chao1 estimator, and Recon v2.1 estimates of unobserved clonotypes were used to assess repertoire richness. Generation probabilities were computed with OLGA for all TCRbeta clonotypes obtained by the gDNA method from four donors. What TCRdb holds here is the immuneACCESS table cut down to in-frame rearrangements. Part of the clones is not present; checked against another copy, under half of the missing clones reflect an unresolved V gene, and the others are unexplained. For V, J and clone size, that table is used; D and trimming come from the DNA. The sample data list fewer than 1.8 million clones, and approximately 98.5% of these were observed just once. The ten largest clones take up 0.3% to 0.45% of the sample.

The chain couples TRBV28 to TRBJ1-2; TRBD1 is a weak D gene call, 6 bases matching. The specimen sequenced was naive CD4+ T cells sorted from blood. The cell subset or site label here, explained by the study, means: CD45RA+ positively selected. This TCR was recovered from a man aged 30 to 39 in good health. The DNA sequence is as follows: TGTGCCAGCAGTCCCGGGGGCGCCGACTATGGCTACACCTTC. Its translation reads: CASSPGGADYGYTF.